These T cell receptor beta chains were read from a single sample in a study of T cells in Graves' hyperthyroidism and ophthalmopathy. TCRdb redid the calling of the multiplex PCR reads with MiXCR, one entry per CDR3 protein. This sample has around 240,000 distinct CDR3 sequences; roughly 14% occur once, and the top ten carry 10% to 15%. Input material: blood. These receptors all stem from a woman aged 40-49 years with Graves' hyperthyroidism that later progressed to Graves' ophthalmopathy. CDR3s include the opening cysteine and the closing phenylalanine or tryptophan. The order of the fields is J gene, clone size, D gene, V gene, CDR3 DNA, CDR3 protein. D genes are given only for firm matches. A row's size may be missing; if present it is once, few, many or a size class.

TRBJ2-1,many,.,TRBV3-1,TGTGCCAGCAGCCAACGAGACGGCGCTAATGAGCAGTTCTTC,CASSQRDGANEQFF
TRBJ2-1,many,.,TRBV11-2,TGTGCCAGCAGCTTATACTATAACAATGAGCAGTTCTTC,CASSLYYNNEQFF
TRBJ2-7,many,TRBD1,TRBV28,TGTGCCAGCAGGGGGGCAGGGGGTGACGAGCAGTACTTC,CASRGAGGDEQYF
TRBJ2-1,many,.,TRBV20-1,TGCAGTGCTAGAGTCACTAGCAAGAGCTCCTACAATGAGCAGTTCTTC,CSARVTSKSSYNEQFF
TRBJ2-5,many,.,TRBV15,TGTGCCACCAGCAGAGATCTTCAGGGGCGGGAGACCCAGTACTTC,CATSRDLQGRETQYF
TRBJ2-5,many,.,TRBV6-5,TGTGCCAGCAGTTACTCTGGGGCCCACCAAGAGACCCAGTACTTC,CASSYSGAHQETQYF
TRBJ1-5,many,.,TRBV28,TGTGCCAGCAGTTTTGAAAGCAATCAGCCCCAGCATTTT,CASSFESNQPQHF
TRBJ1-2,many,.,TRBV30,TGTGCCCGGAACAACATCGGGTATGGCTACACCTTC,CARNNIGYGYTF
TRBJ1-2,few,.,TRBV28,TGTGCCAGCAGAATCGGCCCTAACTATGGCTACACCTTC,CASRIGPNYGYTF
TRBJ2-1,.,TRBD1,TRBV4-2,TGTGCCAGCAGCCTCCAGTGGACAGGGGACAATGAGCAGTTCTTC,CASSLQWTGDNEQFF
TRBJ1-3,many,.,TRBV6-1,TGTGCCAGCAGTAAAGGGGCCCGTGGAAACACCATATATTTT,CASSKGARGNTIYF
TRBJ2-1,few,TRBD2,TRBV6-1,TGTGCCAGCAGTTCACAACTCCGTTCCAGCGGGAGGGTCAATGAGCAGTTCTTC,CASSSQLRSSGRVNEQFF
TRBJ2-1,many,.,TRBV24-1,TGTGCCACCAGCGCCCGGCTTTCGGGGGAGCAGTTCTTC,CATSARLSGEQFF
TRBJ2-1,many,TRBD2,TRBV20-1,TGCAGTGCTAGATGGTTGCTAGCGGGAGACTACAATGAGCAGTTCTTC,CSARWLLAGDYNEQFF
TRBJ2-2,many,.,TRBV7-9,TGTGCCAGCAGCCTACGAGAATCAATGCTGTTTTTT,CASSLRESMLFF
TRBJ2-7,many,.,TRBV27,TGTGCCAGCAGTCTAAAAGAAGGACAGACCTACGAGCAGTACTTC,CASSLKEGQTYEQYF
TRBJ2-2,many,.,TRBV11-2,TGTGCCAGCAGCTTAGATCTGTATAGGGCCCCAGGGGAGCTGTTTTTT,CASSLDLYRAPGELFF
TRBJ2-7,many,TRBD1,TRBV28,TGTGCCAGCACCCGACAGGGGAGGACCTACGAGCAGTACTTC,CASTRQGRTYEQYF
TRBJ2-1,many,.,TRBV2,TGTGCCAGCAGTGAAATAGGGCCGTGGAATGAGCAGTTCTTC,CASSEIGPWNEQFF
TRBJ1-1,many,.,TRBV19,TGTGCCAGTAGCCTCGATAGCGCCACTGAAGCTTTCTTT,CASSLDSATEAFF
TRBJ2-3,many,TRBD2,TRBV7-9,TGTGCCAGCCGCCAGTTTGGGCGGGGGGTTAGCACAGATACGCAGTATTTT,CASRQFGRGVSTDTQYF
TRBJ2-7,few,.,TRBV3-1,TGTGCCAGCAGCTGGGGACTGCACGAGCAGTACTTC,CASSWGLHEQYF
TRBJ2-7,few,.,TRBV13,TGTGCCAGCAGCTCCTTAGGGACCAAGCAGTACTTC,CASSSLGTKQYF
TRBJ2-2,many,.,TRBV27,TGTGCCAGCAGTTACGGGGGTTCGAACACCGGGGAGCTGTTTTTT,CASSYGGSNTGELFF
TRBJ2-2,.,TRBD2,TRBV10-2,TGCGCCACCCGATCCCACCCGGGACTAGCATTGAACACCGGGGAGCTGTTTTTT,CATRSHPGLALNTGELFF
TRBJ1-4,many,.,TRBV3-1,TGTGCCAGCAGGGTAAGAGGTGAAAAACTGTTTTTT,CASRVRGEKLFF
TRBJ2-7,many,TRBD1,TRBV5-1,TGCGCCAGCAGCCTACGGACAGGGGTCTACGAGCAGTACTTC,CASSLRTGVYEQYF
TRBJ1-4,many,.,TRBV6-1,TGTGCCAGCAGACCCAGGGTCGGGGGGCTAAAGCATGAAAAACTGTTTTTT,CASRPRVGGLKHEKLFF
TRBJ2-3,once,.,TRBV6-5,TGTGCCAGCAGTTATCGGACAGATACGCAGTATTTT,CASSYRTDTQYF
TRBJ1-2,few,.,TRBV5-6,TGTGCCAGCAGTAATCTTCACTATGGCTACACCTTC,CASSNLHYGYTF
TRBJ1-4,many,TRBD1,TRBV7-2,TGTGCCTCTACAGAAACTGGGACAGGGAATGAAAAACTGTTTTTT,CASTETGTGNEKLFF
TRBJ1-3,.,TRBD1,TRBV28,TGTGCCAGCAGTGGGACAGGGGTTGGGTCTGGAAACACCATATATTTT,CASSGTGVGSGNTIYF
TRBJ2-7,many,.,TRBV20-1,TGCAGTGCTCCCTGGGACTCCTCCCCCCACGAGCAGTACTTC,CSAPWDSSPHEQYF
TRBJ1-4,many,.,TRBV12-3/TRBV12-4,TGTGCCAGCAGTTTTAGTGAAGCCTCTAATGAAAAACTGTTTTTT,CASSFSEASNEKLFF
TRBJ1-1,many,.,TRBV27,TGTGCCAGCGGTTCCAGGGAGGTGAGCACTGAAGCTTTCTTT,CASGSREVSTEAFF
TRBJ2-5,few,.,TRBV5-6,TGTGCCAGCAGCTTGGCCAGGACTGAAGAGACCCAGTACTTC,CASSLARTEETQYF
TRBJ1-5,few,TRBD1,TRBV6-1,TGTGCCAGCCAGGACAGGGGGCGAGGAAACAATCAGCCCCAGCATTTT,CASQDRGRGNNQPQHF
TRBJ1-2,.,.,TRBV28,TGTGCCATCACTAACCGAGGCCGCTCCTATGGCTACACCTTC,CAITNRGRSYGYTF
TRBJ2-1,many,.,TRBV9,TGTGCCAGCAGCGGCGGTAGCGGCTACTACAATGAGCAGTTCTTC,CASSGGSGYYNEQFF
TRBJ2-7,many,.,TRBV18,TGTGCCAGCTCACCATGGAACGGCGGGACCTACGAGCAGTACTTC,CASSPWNGGTYEQYF
TRBJ1-1,many,.,TRBV4-1,TGCGCCAGCAGCCAAGGTATGCGGGGGGTCACTGAAGCTTTCTTT,CASSQGMRGVTEAFF
TRBJ2-7,.,TRBD2,TRBV12-3/TRBV12-4,TGTGCCAGCAGCCCTAGCGGGAGGGCCGGGCAGTACTTC,CASSPSGRAGQYF
TRBJ2-3,few,TRBD2,TRBV6-1,TGTGCCAGCAGTTCCGGTCTAGCGGGATCCTCGGATACGCAGTATTTT,CASSSGLAGSSDTQYF